Included here is one T cell receptor beta chain sequence, with context. Its antigen remains undetermined. No base-level quality is on record; no much larger clone is a single base apart. The CDR3 covers 17 residues, taking in both the cysteine and the phenylalanine. The only DNA kept is the CDR3, 51 bases in frame from the first base. V is reduced by 0 bases and J by 10 bases, leaving a spacing of 20 bases between them. CDR1 and CDR2, looked up from the germline V gene, are SGDLS and YYNGEE. The data stem from a study of shared clonotypes between healthy human individuals (dated by TCRdb to the early 2020s). Describing the broader study: A few men and a couple of women, aged 18 to 49 years, made up the cohort. For each donor, CD4 naive and CD4 memory were each given three plates, CD8 naive was given two plates, and CD8 memory was given one plate. To estimate repertoire size and how much clonotype sharing occurs between individuals, the study deeply sequenced the blood TCR repertoires of roughly 5 healthy adults. To increase sequencing depth and limit assay-specific biases, different laboratories used diverse techniques to prepare libraries and sequence TCR repertoires. Per donor, leukapheresis produced somewhere between about 0.9 and 9.5 billion PBMCs. The research as a whole found: Rarefaction of sorted-subset datasets indicated incomplete sequencing despite the large sequencing depth. Sampling was limited to blood, and TCR repertoires in tissue likely differ from TCR repertoires in blood. The small number of donors limited the genetic and exposure-history diversity represented. Naive subsets generally had larger estimated clonotype richness than memory subsets did. Based on pairwise subsampling, the degree of clonotype sharing among donors was expected to be affected by sequencing depth. Across several donors, approximately 5% of naive CD4, approximately 3.5% of naive CD8, approximately 2.5% of memory CD4, and roughly 0.4% of memory CD8 clonotypes were shared. Higher generation probabilities were observed for clonotypes shared by all four sorted-subset donors than for non-shared clonotypes.

The donors were healthy, HIV-negative adults who had no recently reported acute infections or vaccinations. Every donor was a Caucasian adult living in Nashville, Tennessee, USA. CD4+ T cells were enriched by magnetic negative selection, after which naive cells were positively selected on CD45RA and the negative fraction was taken as the memory subset. After blood collection by leukapheresis, PBMCs were isolated using Ficoll-Histopaque density gradient centrifugation and then cryopreserved in the vapor phase of liquid nitrogen. Purity and quantity of every magnetically sorted T cell population were checked by analytical flow cytometry. From each sorted fraction, genomic DNA was isolated and quantified by UV absorbance on a Nanodrop 2000c. TCR CDR3 regions were amplified from genomic DNA by multiplex PCR using the deep immunoSEQ assay. Extracted genomic DNA from each cell subset was spread evenly across all wells of several immunoSEQ 96-well plates, with each plate serving as a replicate. Each replicate PCR for sorted subsets received 200 ng genomic DNA, equal to about 30,000 T cell genomes. Purified libraries were quantified with a Qubit 3.0 fluorometer, sized on a Bioanalyzer 2100, and re-quantified with the KAPA Library Quantification kit. Every immunoSEQ 96-well plate was sequenced on a separate single-read 150-cycle Illumina NextSeq 550 flow cell. Processing in the source paper ran as follows. Because the immunoSEQ output held only junctional sequences and lacked quality scores, the filtering could not match the filtering applied to full-length reads. To assign V/J genes and CDR3, sequences were annotated against IMGT germline references using PyIR, a Python wrapper for IgBLAST v1.9. Reads were removed for weak V/J assignments (E-value above 1e-6), missing CDR3, stop codons, out-of-frame junctions, or ambiguous translated residues. V3J clonotypes were defined by identical inferred V gene, J gene, and CDR3 amino acid sequence. To compute the percentage overlap between repertoires, the number of shared unique clonotypes was divided by the size of the smaller repertoire. Repertoire richness was assessed with RTK rarefaction, the Chao1 estimator, and Recon v2.1 estimates of unobserved clonotypes. Generation probabilities for all TCRbeta clonotypes obtained by the gDNA method from a few donors were computed using OLGA. In its TCRdb copy, this immuneACCESS table keeps in-frame sequences only and misses some clones. Where compared with another copy, unresolved V genes explain less than half of these, and the others have no known cause. V and J calls and clone size are those listed in that table; D and trimming were worked out from the DNA. The sample records 550,000 to 700,000 clones, 55% to 85% of which are singletons. Of the sample, around 1.8% falls within the top ten clones.

Specimen: memory CD4+ T cells sorted from blood. The sample's cell subset or site label is to be understood as: CD45RA-negative fraction. The chain joins TRBV9 to TRBJ1-6; no D gene is confidently identified. The clonotype originates from a woman in her 30s in good health. CDR3 sequence: CASSVAAGDGPQSPLHF. DNA sequence: TGTGCCAGCAGCGTAGCTGCGGGCGACGGGCCCCAATCACCCCTCCACTTT.